The subject of this entry is one TCR beta chain. The source of the sample is a study of blood T cell repertoires in COVID-19. Data came from immunoSEQ multiplex PCR; TCRdb stores just in-frame clones and leaves some out. The sample holds fewer than 300,000 clones, more than 90% seen once. This CDR3 is 14 amino acids long. Trimming pared 3 bases from V and 2 bases from J, leaving 8 bases between. Germline-derived CDR1 and CDR2 are SGHDN and FVKESK. The chain carries TRBV14 and TRBJ2-1; D is ambiguous. The sample taken for sequencing was peripheral blood. The TCR originated in a person aged 18 to 35 with COVID-19, enrolled during active disease. The DNA of the CDR3 is TGTGCCAGCAGCCAGAGTGTTACCTACAATGAGCAGTTCTTC. Translated: CASSQSVTYNEQFF.